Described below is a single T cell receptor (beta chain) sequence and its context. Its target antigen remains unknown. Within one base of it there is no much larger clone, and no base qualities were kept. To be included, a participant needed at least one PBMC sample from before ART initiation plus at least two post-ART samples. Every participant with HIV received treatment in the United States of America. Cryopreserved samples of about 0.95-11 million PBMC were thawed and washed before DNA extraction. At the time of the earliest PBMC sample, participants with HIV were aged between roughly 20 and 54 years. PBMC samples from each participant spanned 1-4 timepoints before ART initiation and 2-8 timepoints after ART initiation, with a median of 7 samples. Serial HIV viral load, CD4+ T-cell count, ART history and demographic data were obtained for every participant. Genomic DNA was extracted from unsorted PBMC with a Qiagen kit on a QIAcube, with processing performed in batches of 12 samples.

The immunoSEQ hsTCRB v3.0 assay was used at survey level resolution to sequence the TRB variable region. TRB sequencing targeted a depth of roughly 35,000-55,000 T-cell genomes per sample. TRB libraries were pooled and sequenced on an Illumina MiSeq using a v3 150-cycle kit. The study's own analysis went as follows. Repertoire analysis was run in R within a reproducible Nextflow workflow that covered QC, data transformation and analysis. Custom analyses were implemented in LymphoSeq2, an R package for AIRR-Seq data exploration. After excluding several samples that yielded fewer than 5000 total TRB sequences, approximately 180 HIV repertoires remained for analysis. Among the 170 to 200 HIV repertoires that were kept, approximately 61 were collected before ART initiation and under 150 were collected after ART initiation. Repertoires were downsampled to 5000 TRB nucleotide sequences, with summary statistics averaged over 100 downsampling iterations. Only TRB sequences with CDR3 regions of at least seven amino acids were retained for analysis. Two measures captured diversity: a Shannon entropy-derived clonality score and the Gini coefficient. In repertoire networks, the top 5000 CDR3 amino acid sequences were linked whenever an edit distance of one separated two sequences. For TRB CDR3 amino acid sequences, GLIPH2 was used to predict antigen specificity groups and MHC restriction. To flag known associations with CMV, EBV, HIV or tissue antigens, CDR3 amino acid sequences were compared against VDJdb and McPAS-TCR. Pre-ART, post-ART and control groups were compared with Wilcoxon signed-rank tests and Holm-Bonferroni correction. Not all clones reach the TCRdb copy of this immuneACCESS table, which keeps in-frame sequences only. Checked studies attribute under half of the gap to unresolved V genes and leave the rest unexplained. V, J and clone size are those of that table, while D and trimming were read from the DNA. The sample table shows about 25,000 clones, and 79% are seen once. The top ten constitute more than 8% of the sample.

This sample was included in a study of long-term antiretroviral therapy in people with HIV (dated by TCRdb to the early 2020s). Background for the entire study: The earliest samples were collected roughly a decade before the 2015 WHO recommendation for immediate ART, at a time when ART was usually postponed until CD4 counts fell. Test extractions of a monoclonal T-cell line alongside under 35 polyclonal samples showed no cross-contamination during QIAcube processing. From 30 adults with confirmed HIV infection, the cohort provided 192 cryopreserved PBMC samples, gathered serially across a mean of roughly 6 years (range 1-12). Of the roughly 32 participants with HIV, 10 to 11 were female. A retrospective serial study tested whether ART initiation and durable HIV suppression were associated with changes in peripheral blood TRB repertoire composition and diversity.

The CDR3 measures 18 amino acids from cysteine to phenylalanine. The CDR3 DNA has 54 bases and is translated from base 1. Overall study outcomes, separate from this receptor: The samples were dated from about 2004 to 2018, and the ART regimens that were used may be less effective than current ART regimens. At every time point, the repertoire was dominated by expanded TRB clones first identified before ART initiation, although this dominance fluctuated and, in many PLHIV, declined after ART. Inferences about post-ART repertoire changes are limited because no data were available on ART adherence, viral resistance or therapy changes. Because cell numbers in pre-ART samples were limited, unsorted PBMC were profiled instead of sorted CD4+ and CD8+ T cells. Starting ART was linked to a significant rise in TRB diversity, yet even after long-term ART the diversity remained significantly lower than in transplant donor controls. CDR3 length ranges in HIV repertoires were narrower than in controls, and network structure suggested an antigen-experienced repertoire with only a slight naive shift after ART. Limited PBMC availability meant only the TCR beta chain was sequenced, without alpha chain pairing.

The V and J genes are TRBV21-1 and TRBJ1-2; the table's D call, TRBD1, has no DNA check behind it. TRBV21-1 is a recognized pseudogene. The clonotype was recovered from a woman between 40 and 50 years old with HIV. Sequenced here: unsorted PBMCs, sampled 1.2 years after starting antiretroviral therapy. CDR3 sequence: CASSNFFPETGQAHGYTF. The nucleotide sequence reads TGTGCCAGCAGCAACTTCTTCCCCGAGACGGGACAGGCACATGGCTACACCTTC.